These 9 T cell receptor beta chains share one sample of origin, sequenced in a study of cytomegalovirus exposure and HLA in healthy donors. 60 Vbeta and 13 Jbeta primers were used in PCR. Sequencing was performed with immunoSEQ multiplex PCR; in TCRdb, only in-frame clones are kept and a portion is missing. The sample has roughly 170,000 clones, 80% seen once. The sequenced sample consisted of PBMCs. The receptor source for this set is a man aged 25-45 years in good health and CMV-seropositive.

The chain couples TRBV27 to TRBJ2-7; TRBD2 aligns across 11 bases. Germline CDR1 reads MNHEY; CDR2 reads SMNVEV (reference sequence). V was pared by 5 bases and J by 0 bases, with 3 bases of the junction left unmatched. The CDR3 loop spans 15 amino acids. CDR3 bases: TGTGCCAGCAGTAACCTAGCGGGGGGCTCCTACGAGCAGTACTTC. As protein: CASSNLAGGSYEQYF.

The chain's CDR3 is CASSLGPTIYGYTF. The CDR3 DNA follows: TGTGCCAGCAGCTTAGGGCCGACAATCTATGGCTACACCTTC. The rearrangement joins TRBV7-8 to TRBJ1-2, with D uncertain. Trimming shortened V by 1 base and J by 4 bases, and 10 bases separated the two germline ends. Germline V gene lookup returns CDR1 SGHVS and CDR2 FQNEAQ. CDR3 size: 14 residues.

The rearrangement uses TRBV7-9 and TRBJ2-3, with 13 bases lining up with TRBD2. Looked up from germline, CDR1 is SEHNR and CDR2 is FQNEAQ (reference sequence). This CDR3 has 17 residues. Trimming took 5 bases from V and 2 from J; bases not matched to a gene: 7. The DNA for the CDR3 is TGTGCCAGCAGCCTTCGACTAGCGGGGGGCCCCACAGATACGCAGTATTTT. Translating it yields CASSLRLAGGPTDTQYF.

The chain couples TRBV11-2 to TRBJ1-4; 7 positions match TRBD1. CDR1 is SGHAT and CDR2 is FQNNGV in the germline V gene. The CDR3 spans 15 residues. V shed 1 base, J shed 8 bases, and the junction held 7 bases outside the gene matches. The CDR3, as DNA: TGTGCCAGCAGCTTAGTAAGGGGGCGCCGAGAAAAACTGTTTTTT. Translated: CASSLVRGRREKLFF.

The chain couples TRBV9 to TRBJ2-1; D may be TRBD1 (5 bases). The CDR3 extends over 13 amino acids. CDR1 and CDR2 (germline): SGDLS, YYNGEE. Trimming removed 0 bases at V and 6 bases at J, with 7 bases between. CDR3 sequence (DNA): TGTGCCAGCAGCGTAGGACAGTCCAATGAGCAGTTCTTC. Encoded protein: CASSVGQSNEQFF.

The J gene is TRBJ2-3, the V gene TRBV10-1; 9 bases line up with TRBD1. The CDR3 consists of 15 residues. CDR1 WNHNN and CDR2 SYGVQD come from the germline V gene (reference sequence). V lost 4 bases, J lost 6 bases, and 8 bases stayed unmatched. In DNA, the CDR3 is TGCGCCAGCAGTGCGGACAGGGGAGCGATGGATACGCAGTATTTT. Translation gives CASSADRGAMDTQYF.

The gene calls are TRBV7-2 and TRBJ1-1, with D hard to call. V gave up 5 bases and J gave up 6 bases, with 16 bases separating them. In germline, CDR1 is SGHTA, CDR2 FQGNSA. The CDR3 length is 14 residues. The CDR3 region has the DNA TGTGCCAGCAGCCCGAGGTCGGGTGGAGCTGAAGCTTTCTTT. This translates into CASSPRSGGAEAFF. Full variable domain (missing parts from reference TRBV7-2 and TRBJ1-1): GAGVSQSPSNKVTEKGKDVELRCDPISGHTALYWYRQSLGQGLEFLIYFQGNSAPDKSGLPSDRFSAERTGGSVSTLTIQRTQQEDSAVYLCASSPRSGGAEAFFGQGTRLTVV.

V usage is TRBV27 and J usage is TRBJ2-5; TRBD2 aligns across 12 bases. CDR3 length equals 16 residues. Germline loops: CDR1 MNHEY, CDR2 SMNVEV (reference sequence). The J segment lost 7 bases and the V segment lost 9 bases, leaving 15 bases of the junction unmatched. The CDR3 DNA is TGTGCCAGGACTAGCGGGAGTGTCTTCGAAGGATGGACCCAGTACTTC. Amino acids: CARTSGSVFEGWTQYF.

The V gene is TRBV5-1, the J gene TRBJ2-7; a possible D gene is TRBD1 (5 bases). The CDR3 runs to 15 residues. The germline gives CDR1 SGHRS, CDR2 YFSETQ. Trimming stripped 0 bases from V and 2 bases from J, with 12 bases between. The DNA for the CDR3 is TGCGCCAGCAGCTTGGAGGGCCAGGGTGCCTACGAGCAGTACTTC. This translates into CASSLEGQGAYEQYF.